The clone carrying this T cell receptor (beta chain) occurred a few times. The sample originates from a study of T cells in localized non-small cell lung cancer. CDR3 length: 17 residues. Germline V gene sequence: CDR1 SSHAT, CDR2 FNYEAQ (reference sequence). Trimming cost V 2 bases and J 0 bases, with 16 bases left between them. The repertoire was sequenced with immunoSEQ multiplex PCR; TCRdb's copy has only in-frame clones and lacks some. This sample has about 4,800 clones, with around 30% found just once. The chain is built from TRBV7-7 and TRBJ1-2, with D perhaps matching TRBD1 (5 bases). The sample was lung tumor tissue, taken before any cancer treatment. This receptor was obtained from a woman aged 35-70 years with stage II squamous cell lung carcinoma. The CDR3 sequence is CASSLSGREAANYGYTF. CDR3 nucleotides: TGTGCCAGCAGCTTATCAGGCAGGGAGGCCGCTAACTATGGCTACACCTTC.